This T cell receptor beta chain was found in a study of early T cells in non-severe SARS-CoV-2 infection. There are many counts of this clonotype. The antigen is unknown. Findings of the study overall: Private and CD4 specificities were missed by VDJdb matching, skewed to anti-spike CD8.

This CDR3 spans 15 amino acids. J lost 7 bases, V lost 5 bases, and 10 bases had no gene match. Germline CDR1 and CDR2: KGHSH and LQKENI. One entry per CDR3 protein results from TCRdb running MiXCR on the 5' RACE reads. Of 40,000 to 45,000 distinct CDR3 sequences listed, about 6.5% are singletons. The sequence derives from an adult who was a healthcare worker with PCR-confirmed SARS-CoV-2 infection or an uninfected control (not recorded which). Sequencing was performed on whole blood, taken at baseline. V usage is TRBV18 and J usage is TRBJ1-5, with TRBD1 identical over 8 bases. The CDR3 sequence: CASSSSQGAGQPQHF. CDR3 nucleotides: TGTGCCAGCTCATCCTCTCAGGGGGCTGGCCAGCCCCAGCATTTT.